These 30 T cell receptor beta chains were all obtained from the same sample, sequenced in a study of blood T cells in healthy people across ages. Together with a sample-barcoded 5' primer, a J-beta primer mix was included in a second PCR lasting roughly 6 to 12 cycles. One entry per CDR3 protein, called by TCRdb with MiXCR from the 5' RACE reads. This table holds around 1,500,000 distinct CDR3 sequences, 28% found once. Sequenced: blood. The origin of the receptors is a woman under 40 in good health.

This clonotype was seen at least ten times. The chain recombines TRBV7-2 with TRBJ2-3, with D perhaps being TRBD1 or TRBD2 (5 bases each). The V gene's germline CDR1 is SGHTA and CDR2 FQGNSA. Trimming took off 2 bases at V and 6 bases at J, with 12 bases between the two ends. This CDR3 comprises 14 residues. The CDR3 DNA reads as TGTGCCAGCAGCTTATTGATCGGGACGGATACGCAGTATTTT. It codes for CASSLLIGTDTQYF.

A few counts support this clonotype. The genes are TRBV12-3 or TRBV12-4 and TRBJ2-5; D gene ambiguous. CDR3 size: 12 residues. The V end was cut by 4 bases, the J end by 6 bases, with 9 bases between. The CDR3 DNA reads TGTGCCAGCAGTTCCCTACTGAAGACCCAGTACTTC. Its protein is CASSSLLKTQYF.

This clonotype was counted many times. The genes are TRBV6-5 and TRBJ2-7, with a tentative D call TRBD2 (6 bases). The germline gives CDR1 MNHEY, CDR2 SVGAGI. This CDR3 region has 16 residues. The V end was cut by 6 bases, the J end by 7 bases, with 25 bases between. The CDR3 sequence: CASRTVGRQGASEQYF. Written as DNA, the CDR3 is TGTGCCAGCAGAACCGTGGGGAGGCAGGGAGCCAGTGAGCAGTACTTC.

The chain links TRBV11-2 to TRBJ2-1, with D possibly being TRBD2 (6 bases). CDR3 length: 13 residues. Germline CDR1 reads SGHAT; CDR2 reads FQNNGV. The V gene lost 0 bases and the J gene lost 13 bases, with 13 bases spanning the gap. The CDR3 DNA is TGTGCCAGCAGCTTAGAATTCGGGGCGGGACAGTTCTTC. This encodes CASSLEFGAGQFF. The full variable domain, its missing parts supplied by reference TRBV11-2 and TRBJ2-1, is EAGVAQSPRYKIIEKRQSVAFWCNPISGHATLYWYQQILGQGPKLLIQFQNNGVVDDSQLPKDRFSAERLKGVDSTLKIQPAKLEDSAVYLCASSLEFGAGQFFGPGTRLTVL.

The chain is built from TRBV27 and TRBJ2-1; 10 nucleotides match TRBD1. This CDR3 region has 13 residues. The V and J ends lost 8 bases and 9 bases, in that order; junction bases with no gene match: 7. CDR1 and CDR2 from the germline V gene are MNHEY and SMNVEV (reference sequence). As DNA, the CDR3 is TGTGCCAGCGGGACAGGGGCTAGAGGTGAGCAGTTCTTC. It translates to CASGTGARGEQFF.

The chain links TRBV4-1 to TRBJ1-6; 9 bases match TRBD1. CDR1 and CDR2 (germline): MGHRA, YSYEKL. The CDR3 runs 17 residues. V gave up 1 base and J gave up 2 bases; unmatched junction bases: 3. The CDR3 sequence: CASSQGTGVTYNSPLHF. CDR3 coding DNA: TGCGCCAGCAGCCAAGGGACAGGGGTCACCTATAATTCACCCCTCCACTTT.

Only a few counts were recorded for this clonotype. The chain links TRBV7-9 to TRBJ2-1; no clear D gene. CDR1 and CDR2 (germline): SEHNR, FQNEAQ (reference sequence). The CDR3 loop spans 13 amino acids. V dropped 3 bases and J dropped 9 bases, with 12 bases sitting between them. This CDR3 reads CASSLGAKPEQFF. In nucleotides, the CDR3 is TGTGCCAGCAGCTTGGGTGCGAAACCTGAGCAGTTCTTC.

The V call is TRBV20-1, the J call TRBJ1-1, with D hard to call. The CDR3 has 11 amino acids. CDR1 DFQATT and CDR2 SNEGSKA come from the germline V gene (reference sequence). Trimming took off 3 bases at V and 6 bases at J, with 8 bases between the two ends. This CDR3 reads CSASLIPEAFF. In nucleotides, the CDR3 is TGCAGTGCTAGCCTAATCCCTGAAGCTTTCTTT.

The CDR3 nucleotides are TGTGCCAGTAGAGATCTCCTGGGGGTTAACTATGGCTACACCTTC. This encodes CASRDLLGVNYGYTF. The genes are TRBV7-9 and TRBJ1-2, with D maybe TRBD1 (5 bases). The CDR3 consists of 15 residues. Trimming pared 9 bases from V and 1 base from J, leaving 18 bases between. Germline CDR1 and CDR2: SEHNR and FQNEAQ (reference sequence). The whole variable domain, filled in from reference TRBV7-9 and TRBJ1-2, reads DTGVSQNPRHKITKRGQNVTFRCDPISEHNRLYWYRQTLGQGPEFLTYFQNEAQLEKSRLLSDRFSAERPKGSFSTLEIQRTEQGDSAMYLCASRDLLGVNYGYTFGSGTRLTVV.

V usage is TRBV12-3 or TRBV12-4 and J usage is TRBJ2-5; 9 bases are a match to TRBD1. V shed 6 bases and J 5 bases; nucleotides not matched to a gene: 7. The CDR3 extends over 14 amino acids. The CDR3 bases are TGTGCCAGCAGCGGGGGACAGGGAAGCGAGACCCAGTACTTC. Amino acids: CASSGGQGSETQYF.

This clonotype occurred a few times. The chain combines TRBV20-1 with TRBJ2-1; D remains ambiguous. V shed 6 bases and J shed 3 bases, with 18 bases lying between them. Germline V gene data show CDR1 as DFQATT and CDR2 as SNEGSKA (reference sequence). The CDR3 spans 15 residues. This chain's CDR3 is CSALWPVAHYNEQFF. As DNA, the CDR3 is TGCAGTGCGCTCTGGCCGGTGGCCCACTACAATGAGCAGTTCTTC.

This clonotype was observed a few times. The chain recombines TRBV7-2 with TRBJ2-3; no clear D. CDR1 SGHTA and CDR2 FQGNSA come from the germline V gene. V was shortened by 6 bases and J by 0 bases, with 16 bases between the two germline ends. The CDR3 consists of 16 residues. The CDR3 is CASSPSRFSSTDTQYF. CDR3 in DNA: TGTGCCAGCAGTCCCTCGCGGTTCTCTAGCACAGATACGCAGTATTTT.

The chain employs TRBV6-1 and TRBJ2-7; no firm D call. With 6 bases removed from V and 0 bases from J, the gap between germline ends came to 18 bases. The germline V gene encodes CDR1 MNHNS and CDR2 SASEGT. This CDR3 is 16 amino acids long. The CDR3 nucleotides are TGTGCCAGCAGCCGAAGCATAAGGGAAACCTCCTACGAGCAGTACTTC. It encodes CASSRSIRETSYEQYF.

A single count supports this clonotype. One end of the junction fails to match germline, which may point to a read error. The J gene is TRBJ1-5, the V gene TRBV12-3 or TRBV12-4; a weak D match, TRBD1 (5 bases). The CDR3 has 15 amino acids. As DNA, the CDR3 is TGTGTCAGCAGTTTTAACGGGGGGAACAATCAGCCCCAGCATTTT. Translation gives CVSSFNGGNNQPQHF.

On this clonotype itself: Possible read error: a much larger clone is one base away. This sequence joins TRBV12-3 or TRBV12-4 and TRBJ2-4; a weak D match, TRBD2 (5 bases). There are 15 residues in the CDR3. The CDR3 sequence is CANSSHGVAKNIQYF. The CDR3 DNA follows: TGTGCCAACAGTTCACACGGGGTAGCCAAAAACATTCAGTACTTC.

V is TRBV7-9 and J is TRBJ2-7; D ambiguous. Between the trimmed V and J ends, which lost 7 bases and 0 bases, there was a span of 13 bases. The CDR3 runs 14 residues. Looked up from germline, CDR1 is SEHNR and CDR2 is FQNEAQ (reference sequence). The CDR3 loop reads CASTAALYSYEQYF. Written as DNA, the CDR3 is TGTGCCAGCACCGCCGCCTTATACTCCTACGAGCAGTACTTC.

This chain links TRBV12-3 or TRBV12-4 with TRBJ2-7; either TRBD1 or TRBD2 may supply D (5 bases each). The CDR3 length is 15 residues. The germline V and J ends were trimmed by 5 bases and 0 bases, with 14 bases remaining between them. CDR3 residues: CASSRGDLSSYEQYF. In DNA form, the CDR3 reads TGTGCCAGCAGTCGAGGGGACCTTAGCTCCTACGAGCAGTACTTC.

This clonotype was counted between two and nine times. The chain combines TRBV6-5 with TRBJ1-2, with TRBD1 matching 7 bases. The CDR3 length is 17 residues. Germline loops: CDR1 MNHEY, CDR2 SVGAGI. The ends lost 4 bases at V and 2 bases at J; junction bases unmatched: 13. DNA for the CDR3: TGTGCCAGCAGTTTCGGCTTCTGGGGACAGCTAAACTATGGCTACACCTTC. Translating it yields CASSFGFWGQLNYGYTF.

This clonotype was seen a few times. The chain employs TRBV20-1 and TRBJ2-3; tentative D call: TRBD1 (6 bases). Germline V CDR1 and CDR2: DFQATT, SNEGSKA (reference sequence). The germline V and J ends were trimmed by 6 bases and 0 bases, with 19 bases remaining between them. This CDR3 has 16 amino acids. The CDR3 reads CSAKPRRTASTDTQYF. CDR3 DNA: TGCAGTGCCAAGCCCCGGAGGACAGCTAGCACAGATACGCAGTATTTT.

A few counts support this clonotype. The V call is TRBV2, the J call TRBJ2-4; D not certain. Germline V gives CDR1 SNHLY, CDR2 FYNNEI. CDR3 length: 14 residues. V lost 8 bases and J lost 4, with 15 bases in between. The CDR3 spells CASSGTAVKNIQYF. The CDR3, as DNA: TGTGCCAGCTCTGGCACGGCGGTGAAAAACATTCAGTACTTC.

The chain couples TRBV20-1 to TRBJ2-7; D is ambiguous. This CDR3 has 12 residues. Per the germline V gene, CDR1 is DFQATT and CDR2 is SNEGSKA (reference sequence). V was clipped by 6 bases and J by 5 bases, with 14 bases between them. CDR3 in amino acids: CSAAAVDDEQYF. The CDR3 coding sequence is TGCAGTGCGGCAGCTGTCGACGACGAGCAGTACTTC.

This clonotype has just a few counts. V is TRBV5-8 and J is TRBJ2-5; a weak D match, TRBD2 (5 bases). Germline V CDR1 and CDR2: SGHTS, YDEGEE. Trimming pared 3 bases from V and 7 bases from J, leaving 19 bases between. This CDR3 spans 15 amino acids. CDR3 DNA sequence: TGTGCCAGCAGCTGGGCGATCAGCCAAGAGGGGACCCAGTACTTC. Translating it yields CASSWAISQEGTQYF.

The chain links TRBV13 to TRBJ1-1, with D hard to call. Germline-derived CDR1 and CDR2 are PRHDT and FYEKMQ (reference sequence). This CDR3 spans 12 amino acids. V lost 5 bases, J lost 5 bases, and 9 bases lay in between. CDR3 sequence reads: CASSVHETEAFF. DNA for the CDR3: TGTGCCAGCAGCGTACATGAGACTGAAGCTTTCTTT. Using reference TRBV13 and TRBJ1-1 for the parts outside the CDR3, the full variable domain is AAGVIQSPRHLIKEKRETATLKCYPIPRHDTVYWYQQGPGQDPQFLISFYEKMQSDKGSIPDRFSAQQFSDYHSELNMSSLELGDSALYFCASSVHETEAFFGQGTRLTVV.

Regarding this clonotype: One junction end disagrees with the germline gene, perhaps due to a read error. The chain links TRBV18 to TRBJ2-1; TRBD2 might be the D (6 bases). The germline V gene has CDR1 KGHSH and CDR2 LQKENI. This CDR3 comprises 12 residues. As DNA, the CDR3 is TGTGTCAGCTCACCCCGGCGGGGTGAGCAGTTCTTC. It encodes CVSSPRRGEQFF. The variable domain in full, completed from reference TRBV18 and TRBJ2-1, reads NAGVMQNPRHLVRRRGQEARLRCSPMKGHSHVYWYRQLPEEGLKFMVYLQKENIIDESGMPKERFSAEFPKEGPSILRIQQVVRGDSAAYFCVSSPRRGEQFFGPGTRLTVL.

About this clonotype itself: A much larger clone is a single base away; this may be a read error. The chain combines TRBV5-1 with TRBJ1-1, with D perhaps matching TRBD1 (5 bases). In germline, CDR1 is SGHRS, CDR2 YFSETQ. The CDR3 spans 12 residues. Trimming pared 0 bases from V and 10 bases from J, leaving 10 bases between. The CDR3 coding sequence is TGCGCCAGCAGCTTGGAAGGGGCTGGAGCTTTCTTT. The encoded protein is CASSLEGAGAFF.

CDR3: CASSELRGDTGELFF. The CDR3 nucleotides read TGTGCCAGCAGTGAATTAAGAGGGGACACCGGGGAGCTGTTTTTT. This chain uses TRBV2 with TRBJ2-2, with D perhaps matching TRBD1 or TRBD2 (5 bases each). CDR1 and CDR2 (germline): SNHLY, FYNNEI. Trimming cost V 2 bases and J 3 bases, with 10 bases left between them. The CDR3 has 15 amino acids.

In its sample, this clonotype was seen a few times. The chain has TRBV30 and TRBJ2-6; TRBD1 matches at 9 bases. V trimming: 3 bases; J trimming: 0 bases; junction bases outside the gene matches: 6. The germline gives CDR1 GTSNPN, CDR2 SVGIG (reference sequence). The CDR3 has 17 residues. For the CDR3, the DNA is TGTGCCTGGAGCCGGGACAGGGTGTCCTCTGGGGCCAACGTCCTGACTTTC. Translating gives CAWSRDRVSSGANVLTF.

This clonotype was observed at least ten times. The chain employs TRBV7-9 and TRBJ2-1; D gene ambiguous. CDR1 is SEHNR, CDR2 FQNEAQ, per germline (reference sequence). This CDR3 spans 14 amino acids. The V end lost 5 bases, the J end lost 7 bases, and 15 bases lay between the germline ends. In DNA form, the CDR3 reads TGTGCCAGCAGCGCCACGGGTTCTTGGAATGAGCAGTTCTTC. This codes for CASSATGSWNEQFF.

V usage is TRBV18 and J usage is TRBJ1-2; 7 nucleotides match TRBD1. This CDR3 has 15 amino acids. CDR1 KGHSH and CDR2 LQKENI come from the germline V gene. Germline trimming cut 8 bases from V and 2 bases from J; bases unmatched to any gene: 11. The CDR3, as DNA: TGTGCCAGCCCGTCCGGGACAGATAAAAACTATGGCTACACCTTC. Protein: CASPSGTDKNYGYTF.

CDR3 bases: TGCAGTGGGCTGGACCCCTACGAGGGGCTCTATGGCTACACCTTC. It codes for CSGLDPYEGLYGYTF. The chain has TRBV20-1 and TRBJ1-2; a possible D gene is TRBD1 (5 bases). The CDR3 runs 15 residues. Germline assignment: CDR1 DFQATT and CDR2 SNEGSKA (reference sequence). Trimming stripped 7 bases from V and 4 bases from J, with 22 bases between.